These 28 T cell receptor beta chains originate from one sample sequenced in a study of cytomegalovirus exposure and HLA in healthy donors. Vbeta (60) and Jbeta (13) primers were used in the PCR. Method: immunoSEQ multiplex PCR; TCRdb's copy keeps in-frame clones and lacks some. The sample holds over 90,000 clones; roughly three fifths are singletons and the top ten take approximately 4.8%. The sequenced material came from PBMCs. These receptors were collected from a human donor in good health.

The J gene is TRBJ2-1, the V gene TRBV6-6; 8 nucleotides line up with TRBD2. Germline values: CDR1 MNHNY, CDR2 SVGAGI (reference sequence). The CDR3 has 14 residues. The V segment lost 4 bases and the J segment 4 bases; nucleotides outside the gene matches: 3. The CDR3 protein is CASSSGTRYNEQFF. Written as DNA, the CDR3 is TGTGCCAGCAGTTCCGGGACTAGGTACAATGAGCAGTTCTTC.

CDR3 coding DNA: TGTGCCAGCAGTTACTCGCAGGGGAGCAATCAGCCCCAGCATTTT. It is translated as CASSYSQGSNQPQHF. The genes are TRBV6-5 and TRBJ1-5; tentatively, D is TRBD1 (6 bases). This CDR3 is built from 15 residues. Germline V gives CDR1 MNHEY, CDR2 SVGAGI. Trimming removed 0 bases at V and 1 base at J, with 7 bases between.

The rearrangement joins TRBV4-1 to TRBJ2-3; the match to TRBD2 covers 9 bases. V gave up 0 bases and J gave up 5 bases; unmatched junction bases: 12. The germline V gene encodes CDR1 MGHRA and CDR2 YSYEKL. The CDR3 runs 18 residues. The DNA of the CDR3 is TGCGCCAGCAGCCAAGATAATTGGCGCGGGAGGGCGGGAGATACGCAGTATTTT. Translation gives CASSQDNWRGRAGDTQYF.

This clone was observed a handful of times. The chain joins TRBV5-6 to TRBJ2-2; 9 bases are shared with TRBD1. In germline, CDR1 is SGHDT, CDR2 YYEEEE. V lost 0 bases and J lost 4; bases outside the gene matches: 7. CDR3 length equals 17 residues. CDR3 in amino acids: CASSLVQGAAGTGELFF. Here the CDR3 DNA reads TGTGCCAGCAGCTTGGTACAGGGGGCAGCGGGCACCGGGGAGCTGTTTTTT.

The chain couples TRBV28 to TRBJ2-7; a possible D gene is TRBD2 (6 bases). Trimming shortened V by 3 bases and J by 2 bases, and 20 bases separated the two germline ends. The CDR3 length is 17 residues. The germline gives CDR1 MDHEN, CDR2 SYDVKM. Here the CDR3 reads CASSFFSFRTTAYEQYF. The CDR3 region has the DNA TGTGCCAGCAGTTTTTTCAGTTTTCGGACTACTGCCTACGAGCAGTACTTC.

This clone was found a few times. The chain couples TRBV5-1 to TRBJ2-6; D not resolved. CDR1 and CDR2 (germline): SGHRS, YFSETQ. The CDR3 contains 16 residues. Trimming removed 3 bases at V and 0 bases at J, with 10 bases between. In DNA, the CDR3 is TGCGCCAGCAGCTCCTTGACATTCTCTGGGGCCAACGTCCTGACTTTC. Protein: CASSSLTFSGANVLTF.

V gene TRBV27 combines with J gene TRBJ2-2, with D possibly being TRBD1 (6 bases). V lost 3 bases and J 5 bases, leaving 13 bases between the germline ends. The CDR3 is 15 residues long. Germline V gene data show CDR1 as MNHEY and CDR2 as SMNVEV (reference sequence). The DNA of the CDR3 is TGTGCCAGCAGTTTCCACAGTCAGGGGACCGGGGAGCTGTTTTTT. As protein: CASSFHSQGTGELFF.

The CDR3 region is CASSLGAGERGYTF. For the CDR3, the DNA is TGTGCCAGCAGCTTGGGTGCAGGGGAGCGGGGCTACACCTTC. V and J are TRBV5-6 and TRBJ1-2; D possibly corresponds to TRBD1 (6 bases). V lost 0 bases to trimming and J lost 8 bases, with 14 bases between them. Germline loops: CDR1 SGHDT, CDR2 YYEEEE. The CDR3 loop spans 14 amino acids.

V and J are TRBV5-5 and TRBJ1-4, with D unresolved. Germline CDR1 SGHKS, CDR2 YYEKEE (reference sequence). The CDR3 totals 12 residues. Trimming removed 4 bases from V and 8 bases from J, with 9 bases in between. This CDR3 reads CASSRGSEKLFF. CDR3 DNA sequence: TGTGCCAGCAGCCGTGGGAGCGAAAAACTGTTTTTT.

This clone has just a few counts. The chain is built from TRBV6-1 and TRBJ2-4; D is possibly TRBD1 (6 bases). V was pared by 2 bases and J by 7 bases, with 9 bases between. Germline loops: CDR1 MNHNS, CDR2 SASEGT. This CDR3 has 13 residues. CDR3 protein: CASSERGLNIQYF. DNA for the CDR3: TGTGCCAGCAGTGAAAGGGGGTTGAACATTCAGTACTTC.

The rearrangement links TRBV18 to TRBJ2-2, with 9 bases identical to TRBD1. This CDR3 comprises 15 residues. The J segment lost 5 bases and the V segment lost 2 bases, leaving 3 bases of the junction unmatched. Germline CDR1 reads KGHSH; CDR2 reads LQKENI. The CDR3 loop is CASSPAGQGTGELFF. The CDR3 coding sequence is TGTGCCAGCTCACCAGCGGGACAGGGAACCGGGGAGCTGTTTTTT. The full variable domain, completed using reference TRBV18 and TRBJ2-2, is NAGVMQNPRHLVRRRGQEARLRCSPMKGHSHVYWYRQLPEEGLKFMVYLQKENIIDESGMPKERFSAEFPKEGPSILRIQQVVRGDSAAYFCASSPAGQGTGELFFGEGSRLTVL.

The chain employs TRBV19 and TRBJ2-1, with TRBD1 matching 10 bases. This CDR3 spans 15 amino acids. Germline lookup yields CDR1 LNHDA and CDR2 SQIVND (reference sequence). J was trimmed by 7 bases and V by 3 bases; bases with no gene match: 6. The CDR3 bases are TGTGCCAGTAGTATTTTTGGACAGGGGGTAAATGAGCAGTTCTTC. Its translation is CASSIFGQGVNEQFF.

This clone appeared a few times. The chain joins TRBV19 to TRBJ1-5; D not resolved. Germline assignment: CDR1 LNHDA and CDR2 SQIVND (reference sequence). CDR3 size: 13 residues. The germline V and J ends were trimmed by 2 bases and 8 bases, with 10 bases remaining between them. In nucleotides, the CDR3 is TGTGCCAGTAGTATATCGATAGTTAAGCCCCAGCATTTT. Residues: CASSISIVKPQHF.

The CDR3 sequence is CASSPGQVDTQYF. The CDR3 DNA reads as TGTGCCAGCTCACCCGGACAGGTAGATACGCAGTATTTT. The chain couples TRBV18 to TRBJ2-3; 7 bases line up with TRBD1. Losses at the gene ends were 3 bases for V and 5 bases for J; bases not matched to a gene: 2. Per germline, CDR1 KGHSH and CDR2 LQKENI. The CDR3 covers 13 residues.

The genes are TRBV6-1 and TRBJ2-7, with D hard to call. Trimming removed 2 bases at V and 2 bases at J, with 10 bases between. The CDR3 is 14 amino acids. Germline V CDR1 and CDR2: MNHNS, SASEGT. The CDR3 DNA reads as TGTGCCAGCAGTGAAATAGTGCGGCCCTACGAGCAGTACTTC. Translating it yields CASSEIVRPYEQYF.

This clone has more than one count but fewer than ten. This chain uses TRBV10-3 with TRBJ1-1, with 7 bases matching TRBD1. Losses at the gene ends were 5 bases for V and 3 bases for J; bases not matched to a gene: 6. The CDR3 totals 14 residues. From germline, CDR1 is ENHRY and CDR2 SYGVKD. CDR3 residues: CAISKTGADTEAFF. The CDR3 DNA sequence: TGTGCCATCAGTAAAACAGGGGCGGACACTGAAGCTTTCTTT.

This clone was found a few times. The chain carries TRBV27 and TRBJ2-1, with 12 positions matching TRBD2. CDR3 length equals 15 residues. Germline trimming cut 2 bases from V and 15 bases from J; bases unmatched to any gene: 11. Germline values: CDR1 MNHEY, CDR2 SMNVEV (reference sequence). The CDR3 loop reads CASSLMTSGRLHRFF. Here the CDR3 DNA reads TGTGCCAGCAGTTTAATGACTAGCGGGAGACTACATCGGTTCTTC.

The J gene is TRBJ1-4, the V gene TRBV18; TRBD1 agrees at 8 bases. V lost 4 bases and J lost 7; bases outside the gene matches: 8. Germline CDR1 is KGHSH and CDR2 is LQKENI. This CDR3 contains 15 residues. The DNA for the CDR3 is TGTGCCAGCTCACGTGGACAGGGTCTTCGTGAAAAACTGTTTTTT. Amino acids: CASSRGQGLREKLFF.

This sequence joins TRBV28 and TRBJ2-7; 8 bases agree with TRBD1. With 7 bases clipped from V and 5 bases from J, the junction kept 7 bases outside the gene matches. The CDR3 has 13 residues. Germline CDR1 reads MDHEN; CDR2 reads SYDVKM. CDR3 nucleotides: TGTGCCAGCACGGACAGGGAAGGGGACGAGCAGTACTTC. Translating gives CASTDREGDEQYF.

The genes are TRBV5-6 and TRBJ2-1; 8 bases align to TRBD2. Germline V lookup: CDR1 SGHDT, CDR2 YYEEEE. Trimming took 1 base from V and 3 from J; bases not matched to a gene: 6. The CDR3 sequence is 16 residues long. CDR3 sequence: CASSLRTSSLYNEQFF. The CDR3 DNA reads TGTGCCAGCAGCTTGAGGACTAGCAGTCTCTACAATGAGCAGTTCTTC. Combining the CDR3 with reference TRBV5-6 and TRBJ2-1 gives the whole variable domain DAGVTQSPTHLIKTRGQQVTLRCSPKSGHDTVSWYQQALGQGPQFIFQYYEEEERQRGNFPDRFSGHQFPNYSSELNVNALLLGDSALYLCASSLRTSSLYNEQFFGPGTRLTVL.

This clone was observed a single time. This chain connects TRBV27 to TRBJ2-5; perhaps TRBD1 as D (6 bases). Between the trimmed V and J ends, which lost 3 bases and 3 bases, there was a span of 11 bases. Germline V lookup: CDR1 MNHEY, CDR2 SMNVEV (reference sequence). The CDR3 length is 14 residues. The CDR3 sequence: CASSLQGPKETQYF. CDR3 sequence (DNA): TGTGCCAGCAGTTTGCAGGGGCCTAAAGAGACCCAGTACTTC.

The gene calls are TRBV19 and TRBJ2-7; TRBD2 matches at 7 bases. J lost 5 bases, V lost 3 bases, and 7 bases had no gene match. Germline-derived CDR1 and CDR2 are LNHDA and SQIVND (reference sequence). The CDR3 spans 14 residues. This chain's CDR3 is CASSMGGRSNEQYF. For the CDR3, the DNA is TGTGCCAGTAGTATGGGGGGGAGATCTAACGAGCAGTACTTC.

This chain links TRBV2 with TRBJ1-2; D possibly corresponds to TRBD1 (5 bases). The germline V gene encodes CDR1 SNHLY and CDR2 FYNNEI. V gave up 6 bases and J gave up 6 bases, with 17 bases separating them. There are 14 residues in the CDR3. CDR3 DNA: TGTGCCAGCAGCGTGCTGGGGGGACTGGATGGCTACACCTTC. Amino acids: CASSVLGGLDGYTF.

The chain uses TRBV14 and TRBJ2-3; TRBD2 agrees at 10 bases. Trimming removed 8 bases from V and 4 bases from J; junction bases left unmatched: 15. The CDR3 is 17 amino acids. Germline lookup yields CDR1 SGHDN and CDR2 FVKESK. The CDR3 nucleotides are TGTGCCAGCCTTAAGATAGGGAGCGGGAGGGCCCCAGATACGCAGTATTTT. Protein product: CASLKIGSGRAPDTQYF.

The chain recombines TRBV5-1 with TRBJ2-7, with 9 nucleotides matching TRBD2. Germline V gene data show CDR1 as SGHRS and CDR2 as YFSETQ. The CDR3 has 16 residues. V dropped 0 bases and J dropped 6; count of bases not matched to a gene: 10. CDR3 in amino acids: CASSLARLHSGSEQYF. In DNA form, the CDR3 reads TGCGCCAGCAGCTTGGCCCGATTGCATAGCGGGAGCGAGCAGTACTTC.

The rearrangement links TRBV5-4 to TRBJ2-1, with a possible D match to TRBD2 (6 bases). V lost 3 bases, J lost 6 bases, and 13 bases lay in between. This CDR3 spans 14 amino acids. The germline gives CDR1 SGHNT, CDR2 YYREEE (reference sequence). The CDR3 loop is CASSSKSGVNEQFF. The CDR3 region has the DNA TGTGCCAGCAGCTCCAAGTCGGGGGTCAATGAGCAGTTCTTC.

CDR3 region: CASSKGTSGRVQETQYF. DNA for the CDR3: TGTGCCAGTAGTAAAGGGACTAGCGGGAGAGTTCAAGAGACCCAGTACTTC. This chain links TRBV19 with TRBJ2-5, with 14 bases matching TRBD2. Per germline, CDR1 LNHDA and CDR2 SQIVND (reference sequence). There are 17 residues in the CDR3. V trimming: 4 bases; J trimming: 2 bases; junction bases outside the gene matches: 6.

V and J are TRBV7-6 and TRBJ2-7, with 8 bases aligning to TRBD2. The CDR3 covers 15 residues. Trimming cost V 5 bases and J 4 bases; bases outside gene matches: 10. Germline V gene lookup returns CDR1 SGHVS and CDR2 FNYEAQ. CDR3 coding DNA: TGTGCCAGCAGCAGGAGCGGGAGTGGCTTTTACGAGCAGTACTTC. It yields the protein CASSRSGSGFYEQYF.